The clone carrying this T cell receptor beta chain was seen just once. Single viable CD3+CD4+CD8-CD45RO+ cells were sorted as the memory CD4+ T cells. After thawing, CD4+ T cells were positively selected. These data are taken from a study of memory CD4+ T cells and cytomegalovirus serostatus. Authors' methods: Out-of-frame sequences were removed, leaving a few million distinct TCRbeta sequences. The method was immunoSEQ multiplex PCR; TCRdb's version includes in-frame clones alone and lacks a portion of them. V and J calls and clone size are given by that table; D and trimming were obtained from the DNA. The table shows 38,000 or so clones, with more than 75% occurring only once. In germline, CDR1 is SGHTA, CDR2 FQGTGA. The V and J ends lost 5 bases and 8 bases respectively, with 13 bases between them. The CDR3 consists of 12 residues.

The V and J genes are TRBV7-3 and TRBJ2-7; D possibly corresponds to TRBD2 (5 bases). The specimen was memory CD4+ T cells from blood. The clonotype comes from an adult in good health and CMV-seronegative. This CDR3 reads CASSPAGGQQYF. The CDR3 DNA sequence: TGTGCCAGCAGCCCGGCGGGCGGCCAGCAGTACTTC. Filled out from reference TRBV7-3 and TRBJ2-7, the complete variable domain reads GAGVSQTPSNKVTEKGKYVELRCDPISGHTALYWYRQSLGQGPEFLIYFQGTGAADDSGLPNDRFFAVRPEGSVSTLKIQRTERGDSAVYLCASSPAGGQQYFGPGTRLTVT.